This TCR beta chain was captured by sequencing in a study of shared clonotypes between healthy human individuals. CD8 cells classed as naive were CD45RO-negative and positively selected for CCR7, excluding terminally differentiated effector memory CD45RA+ cells. Generated by immunoSEQ multiplex PCR, the TCRdb table keeps only in-frame clones and is missing some. Of approximately 1.9 million clones in the sample, just over 90% were seen once. The specimen was naive CD8+ T cells from PBMCs. This sequence was found in a young man in good health. Some clones in this sample may be carry-over from other donors' samples.

CDR3 amino acids: CASRAGTSGGSQETQYF. The CDR3 nucleotides are TGTGCCAGCAGGGCAGGGACTAGCGGAGGGTCCCAAGAGACCCAGTACTTC. The chain joins TRBV28 to TRBJ2-5; 11 nucleotides match TRBD2. Germline V gene sequence: CDR1 MDHEN, CDR2 SYDVKM. The J segment lost 1 base and the V segment lost 6 bases, leaving 10 bases of the junction unmatched. The CDR3 loop spans 17 amino acids.